The 18 T cell receptor beta chains listed next were all sequenced from one sample in a study of cytomegalovirus exposure and HLA in healthy donors. The repertoire was sequenced with immunoSEQ multiplex PCR; TCRdb's copy has only in-frame clones and lacks some. The sample includes 150,000 or so clones, almost 85% of them seen just once. Source material: PBMCs. These receptors were taken from a man aged 25-45 years in good health and CMV-seropositive.

This chain connects TRBV2 to TRBJ2-5; the match to TRBD2 covers 9 bases. The length of the CDR3 is 16 residues. Germline V gives CDR1 SNHLY, CDR2 FYNNEI. After removal of 4 bases from V and 5 bases from J, the junction contained 11 bases not matched to a gene. CDR3 loop: CASSARTSVGQETQYF. CDR3 nucleotides: TGTGCCAGCAGTGCCCGGACTAGCGTTGGCCAGGAGACCCAGTACTTC.

This clone was found a few times. The V gene is TRBV6-5, the J gene TRBJ2-1; no clear D gene. The length of the CDR3 is 11 residues. V was trimmed by 10 bases and J by 0 bases, leaving 4 bases between them. Germline CDR1 is MNHEY and CDR2 is SVGAGI. The DNA of the CDR3 is TGTGCCACCTCCTCCTACAATGAGCAGTTCTTC. This codes for CATSSYNEQFF.

V is TRBV5-1 and J is TRBJ2-1; 14 bases are a match to TRBD2. After removal of 0 bases from V and 1 base from J, the junction contained 9 bases not matched to a gene. Germline assignment: CDR1 SGHRS and CDR2 YFSETQ. The CDR3 extends over 20 amino acids. CDR3 protein: CASSLDGGLAGAVSYNEQFF. The CDR3 region has the DNA TGCGCCAGCAGCTTGGACGGGGGACTAGCGGGGGCGGTTTCCTACAATGAGCAGTTCTTC.

CDR3 sequence reads: CASSYRGKTNEKLFF. Written as DNA, the CDR3 is TGTGCCAGCAGTTACAGGGGAAAGACTAATGAAAAACTGTTTTTT. This chain links TRBV5-6 with TRBJ1-4; TRBD1 matches 7 bases. The CDR3 contains 15 residues. CDR1 SGHDT and CDR2 YYEEEE come from the germline V gene. V lost 5 bases, J lost 2 bases, and 6 bases stayed unmatched.

V is TRBV19 and J is TRBJ1-2; TRBD1 aligns across 7 bases. Trimming took 5 bases from V and 4 from J; bases not matched to a gene: 10. The CDR3 spans 15 residues. Germline V gene sequence: CDR1 LNHDA, CDR2 SQIVND (reference sequence). The CDR3 spells CASSVDGQAPYGYTF. CDR3 nucleotides: TGTGCCAGTAGTGTGGACGGACAGGCCCCCTATGGCTACACCTTC.

This chain uses TRBV28 with TRBJ1-3, with 9 bases matching TRBD1. The length of the CDR3 is 16 residues. Germline loops: CDR1 MDHEN, CDR2 SYDVKM. V dropped 7 bases and J dropped 0; count of bases not matched to a gene: 7. Here the CDR3 reads CASIDRGSSSGNTIYF. The CDR3 DNA follows: TGTGCCAGCATCGACAGGGGGTCGAGCTCTGGAAACACCATATATTTT.

The chain combines TRBV28 with TRBJ1-1; D is possibly TRBD1 (5 bases). CDR1 and CDR2 (germline): MDHEN, SYDVKM. This CDR3 region has 15 residues. V lost 5 bases and J 11 bases, leaving 24 bases between the germline ends. CDR3 in DNA: TGTGCCAGCAGTCCGGGGGGGAGCTCTGGCAAGGCCGCTTTCTTT. Translation gives CASSPGGSSGKAAFF.

The chain combines TRBV5-6 with TRBJ1-3; TRBD1 agrees at 8 bases. CDR3 size: 16 residues. Trimming removed 5 bases from V and 1 base from J; junction bases left unmatched: 8. Germline-derived CDR1 and CDR2 are SGHDT and YYEEEE. This CDR3 reads CASSGGTGLSGNTIYF. The CDR3 DNA sequence: TGTGCCAGCAGTGGTGGGACAGGATTATCTGGAAACACCATATATTTT.

The chain is built from TRBV7-6 and TRBJ2-7, with 10 bases that match TRBD1. V shed 5 bases and J 0 bases; nucleotides not matched to a gene: 7. The CDR3 runs 16 residues. From germline, CDR1 is SGHVS and CDR2 FNYEAQ. CDR3 sequence (DNA): TGTGCCAGCAGCGGGACAGGGGTCCCGGGCTCCTACGAGCAGTACTTC. It specifies CASSGTGVPGSYEQYF. Variable domain in full (rest from reference TRBV7-6 and TRBJ2-7): GAGVSQSPRYKVTKRGQDVALRCDPISGHVSLYWYRQALGQGPEFLTYFNYEAQQDKSGLPNDRFSAERPEGSISTLTIQRTEQRDSAMYRCASSGTGVPGSYEQYFGPGTRLTVT.

The V and J genes are TRBV4-3 and TRBJ2-7; weak D call: TRBD1 (6 bases). Germline CDR1 reads LGHNA; CDR2 reads YSLEER. V lost 0 bases and J 4 bases, leaving 13 bases between the germline ends. The CDR3 is made up of 15 amino acids. CDR3 residues: CASSQDRGRGYEQYF. The CDR3 DNA reads TGCGCCAGCAGCCAAGACAGGGGAAGGGGATACGAGCAGTACTTC.

The chain carries TRBV28 and TRBJ1-1, with TRBD1 identical over 11 bases. Trimming cost V 8 bases and J 6 bases; bases outside gene matches: 8. The CDR3 contains 14 residues. Germline V CDR1 and CDR2: MDHEN, SYDVKM. The CDR3 is CASVGDRGVAEAFF. CDR3 coding DNA: TGTGCCAGCGTCGGGGACAGGGGGGTGGCTGAAGCTTTCTTT.

V usage is TRBV6-5 and J usage is TRBJ1-2; 7 nucleotides match TRBD1. The V and J ends lost 0 bases and 4 bases, in that order; junction bases with no gene match: 2. CDR1 MNHEY and CDR2 SVGAGI come from the germline V gene. The CDR3 has 14 residues. CDR3 bases: TGTGCCAGCAGTTACTCTGCAGGGGGCTATGGCTACACCTTC. Its translation: CASSYSAGGYGYTF.

This clone has just one count. J is TRBJ1-4 and V is TRBV28; 10 nucleotides agree with TRBD1. CDR3 length equals 14 residues. The junction had 6 bases not matched to a gene; V was cut back by 6 bases and J by 8 bases. The germline V gene has CDR1 MDHEN and CDR2 SYDVKM. CDR3 loop: CASSRGQGSEKLFF. CDR3 coding DNA: TGTGCCAGCAGCCGGGGACAGGGGTCGGAAAAACTGTTTTTT.

J is TRBJ2-1 and V is TRBV30, with D possibly being TRBD2 (5 bases). With 2 bases removed from V and 8 bases from J, the gap between germline ends came to 22 bases. CDR1 GTSNPN and CDR2 SVGIG come from the germline V gene (reference sequence). This CDR3 contains 16 residues. In DNA, the CDR3 is TGTGCCTGGAGTACCCCCTGGAGGACGCTGGCCGATGAGCAGTTCTTC. Amino acids: CAWSTPWRTLADEQFF.

This chain links TRBV19 with TRBJ1-1, with D maybe TRBD1 (5 bases). Germline-derived CDR1 and CDR2 are LNHDA and SQIVND (reference sequence). The CDR3 consists of 14 residues. V lost 3 bases and J lost 4, with 12 bases in between. The CDR3 coding sequence is TGTGCCAGTAGTATTGGTCCAGGGCTCACTGAAGCTTTCTTT. Its protein is CASSIGPGLTEAFF.

The chain uses TRBV9 and TRBJ2-1; the D gene is possibly TRBD2 (6 bases). Germline values: CDR1 SGDLS, CDR2 YYNGEE. The CDR3 is made up of 13 amino acids. V shed 5 bases and J shed 6 bases, with 12 bases lying between them. Here the CDR3 DNA reads TGTGCCAGCAGTTTTCAGGGAGGCAATGAGCAGTTCTTC. Encoded protein: CASSFQGGNEQFF.

CDR3: CASSLGGLAGYEQYF. The CDR3 bases are TGTGCCAGCAGCTTAGGAGGGCTAGCGGGATACGAGCAGTACTTC. The J gene is TRBJ2-7, the V gene TRBV7-9, with 9 bases fitting TRBD2. Germline loops: CDR1 SEHNR, CDR2 FQNEAQ (reference sequence). V lost 1 base to trimming and J lost 4 bases; unmatched junction nucleotides: 5. The CDR3 totals 15 residues. The whole variable domain, remainder taken from reference TRBV7-9 and TRBJ2-7, is DTGVSQNPRHKITKRGQNVTFRCDPISEHNRLYWYRQTLGQGPEFLTYFQNEAQLEKSRLLSDRFSAERPKGSFSTLEIQRTEQGDSAMYLCASSLGGLAGYEQYFGPGTRLTVT.

This chain links TRBV14 with TRBJ1-1; TRBD1 matches 8 bases. The CDR3 totals 15 residues. V lost 1 base, J lost 3 bases, and 4 bases stayed unmatched. Germline V gene data show CDR1 as SGHDN and CDR2 as FVKESK. The CDR3: CASSQGMTGDTEAFF. The CDR3 nucleotides read TGTGCCAGCAGCCAAGGGATGACAGGGGACACTGAAGCTTTCTTT.